Each of the 8 T cell receptor beta chains below was sequenced from the same sample in a study of T cells in localized non-small cell lung cancer. The repertoire was sequenced with immunoSEQ multiplex PCR; TCRdb's copy has only in-frame clones and lacks some. The sample holds around 15,000 clones, over 85% seen once. The sample was peripheral blood mononuclear cells, taken before any cancer treatment. The receptors were sampled from a man between 40 and 70 years old with stage III lung adenocarcinoma.

The rearrangement uses TRBV10-3 and TRBJ1-5; D may be TRBD1 (5 bases). Germline assignment: CDR1 ENHRY and CDR2 SYGVKD. V was trimmed by 6 bases and J by 4 bases, leaving 10 bases between them. CDR3 length equals 13 residues. CDR3 nucleotide sequence: TGTGCCATCAGGGGAGACAGAAATCAGCCCCAGCATTTT. Translation gives CAIRGDRNQPQHF.

This chain connects TRBV7-9 to TRBJ2-5, with 13 bases matching TRBD2. The CDR3 contains 16 residues. Germline-derived CDR1 and CDR2 are SEHNR and FQNEAQ (reference sequence). With V trimmed by 5 bases and J by 3 bases, 6 bases remained unmatched. The CDR3 region has the DNA TGTGCCAGCAGCCCCCTGACTAGCGGGAGGAAAGAGACCCAGTACTTC. Translated: CASSPLTSGRKETQYF.

By share, this clone counts as medium-sized. CDR3 sequence reads: CASSLGEGGVNEQFF. The CDR3 region has the DNA TGTGCCAGCAGCTTAGGCGAGGGAGGAGTTAATGAGCAGTTCTTC. This sequence joins TRBV13 and TRBJ2-1; D might be TRBD2 (6 bases). V lost 0 bases, J lost 7 bases, and 13 bases lay in between. Germline CDR1 is PRHDT and CDR2 is FYEKMQ (reference sequence). The CDR3 totals 15 residues.

About this clone itself: The sample has other DNA sequences that encode this CDR3 too. V gene TRBV11-2 combines with J gene TRBJ2-7, with 7 bases identical to TRBD1. This CDR3 has 15 amino acids. Germline CDR1 and CDR2: SGHAT and FQNNGV. V lost 5 bases and J lost 0; bases outside the gene matches: 7. The CDR3 sequence is CASSHRDRFSYEQYF. DNA of the CDR3: TGTGCCAGCAGCCACCGGGACAGATTCTCCTACGAGCAGTACTTC.

V and J are TRBV11-2 and TRBJ2-1; 11 bases match TRBD2. Germline trimming cut 5 bases from V and 10 bases from J; bases unmatched to any gene: 13. The CDR3 has 16 residues. Germline CDR1 is SGHAT and CDR2 is FQNNGV. The DNA of the CDR3 is TGTGCCAGCAGCATACCCTCGGGACTAGCGGAGAGGGAGCAGTTCTTC. It translates to CASSIPSGLAEREQFF.

This clone was picked up a small number of times. The chain has TRBV7-9 and TRBJ2-5, with TRBD1 identical over 10 bases. The CDR3 contains 14 residues. Germline CDR1 reads SEHNR; CDR2 reads FQNEAQ (reference sequence). Trimming removed 5 bases from V and 4 bases from J; junction bases left unmatched: 4. CDR3 in DNA: TGTGCCAGCAGCCTCGACAGGGGGCGAGAGACCCAGTACTTC. Protein product: CASSLDRGRETQYF.

V is TRBV19 and J is TRBJ1-2, with 10 bases aligning to TRBD1. The ends lost 0 bases at V and 8 bases at J; junction bases unmatched: 6. CDR1 and CDR2 (germline): LNHDA, SQIVND (reference sequence). This CDR3 region has 15 residues. The CDR3 DNA sequence: TGTGCCAGTAGTATAGATCGGACAGGGGGAGGCGGCTACACCTTC. Translated, it gives CASSIDRTGGGGYTF.

The chain uses TRBV30 and TRBJ2-3, with a tentative D call TRBD2 (5 bases). Trimming took 1 base from V and 2 from J, leaving 16 bases between them. The CDR3 covers 16 residues. The germline CDR1 and CDR2 sequences are GTSNPN and SVGIG (reference sequence). The CDR3 DNA reads TGTGCCTGGAGTGGAGAGGGTAATGGGTTCACAGATACGCAGTATTTT. Amino acids: CAWSGEGNGFTDTQYF.